Presented here are 21 T cell receptor beta chains from one specimen sequenced in a study of T cell responses to AZD1222 COVID-19 vaccine. Generated by immunoSEQ multiplex PCR, the TCRdb table keeps only in-frame clones and is missing some. The sample shows about 140,000 clones, more than 70% of them seen only once. Sequenced material: peripheral blood, taken on day 0 of AZD1222 vaccination. These TCRs come from an adult in good health.

This chain connects TRBV24-1 to TRBJ2-3, with D possibly being TRBD1 or TRBD2 (5 bases each). V was shortened by 4 bases and J by 2 bases, with 15 bases between the two germline ends. Germline V CDR1 and CDR2: KGHDR, SFDVKD. CDR3 length: 16 residues. The CDR3 coding sequence is TGTGCCACCAGTGACCGACTCACGGGGCCCACAGATACGCAGTATTTT. Translating it yields CATSDRLTGPTDTQYF.

The V call is TRBV5-5, the J call TRBJ1-6, with a possible D match to TRBD1 (6 bases). Trimming removed 5 bases at V and 4 bases at J, with 10 bases between. Germline V gene sequence: CDR1 SGHKS, CDR2 YYEKEE (reference sequence). This CDR3 comprises 14 residues. In DNA, the CDR3 is TGTGCCAGCAGTATTGACAGGTATAATTCACCCCTCCACTTT. Translation gives CASSIDRYNSPLHF. Variable domain in full (rest from reference TRBV5-5 and TRBJ1-6): DAGVTQSPTHLIKTRGQQVTLRCSPISGHKSVSWYQQVLGQGPQFIFQYYEKEERGRGNFPDRFSARQFPNYSSELNVNALLLGDSALYLCASSIDRYNSPLHFGNGTRLTVT.

The chain uses TRBV5-1 and TRBJ2-1, with D possibly being TRBD1 (5 bases). Germline CDR1 and CDR2: SGHRS and YFSETQ. The CDR3 is 14 amino acids. Trimming stripped 1 base from V and 4 bases from J, with 9 bases between. The CDR3 coding sequence is TGCGCCAGCAGCTTGATCGCAGGGTACAATGAGCAGTTCTTC. As protein: CASSLIAGYNEQFF.

The chain uses TRBV5-1 and TRBJ2-7; TRBD1 is a possible D gene (6 bases). V lost 5 bases to trimming and J lost 3 bases, with 15 bases between them. The length of the CDR3 is 14 residues. In germline, CDR1 is SGHRS, CDR2 YFSETQ. The CDR3 loop is CASRLARGYYEQYF. In nucleotides, the CDR3 is TGCGCCAGCAGGCTGGCTAGGGGGTACTACGAGCAGTACTTC. The entire variable domain, with the rest obtained from reference TRBV5-1 and TRBJ2-7, is as follows: KAGVTQTPRYLIKTRGQQVTLSCSPISGHRSVSWYQQTPGQGLQFLFEYFSETQRNKGNFPGRFSGRQFSNSRSEMNVSTLELGDSALYLCASRLARGYYEQYFGPGTRLTVT.

The V and J genes are TRBV19 and TRBJ1-5, with D possibly being TRBD1 (5 bases). The germline CDR1 and CDR2 sequences are LNHDA and SQIVND (reference sequence). The CDR3 length is 13 residues. V lost 3 bases to trimming and J lost 6 bases, with 9 bases between them. In DNA, the CDR3 is TGTGCCAGTAGTATTGGGGGAAGTCAGCCCCAGCATTTT. It codes for CASSIGGSQPQHF.

The chain has TRBV7-9 and TRBJ1-1; D not certain. The CDR3 loop spans 12 amino acids. The V and J ends lost 5 bases and 3 bases respectively, with 7 bases between them. The germline CDR1 and CDR2 sequences are SEHNR and FQNEAQ (reference sequence). CDR3 nucleotide sequence: TGTGCCAGCAGCCCTCGGGACACTGAAGCTTTCTTT. Protein product: CASSPRDTEAFF. The complete variable domain, with remaining parts taken from reference TRBV7-9 and TRBJ1-1, reads DTGVSQNPRHKITKRGQNVTFRCDPISEHNRLYWYRQTLGQGPEFLTYFQNEAQLEKSRLLSDRFSAERPKGSFSTLEIQRTEQGDSAMYLCASSPRDTEAFFGQGTRLTVV.

V usage is TRBV27 and J usage is TRBJ2-1, with a tentative D call TRBD1 (6 bases). CDR3 length equals 14 residues. V was clipped by 3 bases and J by 7 bases, with 13 bases between them. CDR1 and CDR2 from the germline V gene are MNHEY and SMNVEV (reference sequence). Here the CDR3 DNA reads TGTGCCAGCAGTTTTGGACAGAGCTATAATGAGCAGTTCTTC. Its translation: CASSFGQSYNEQFF.

The rearrangement joins TRBV2 to TRBJ1-2, with D uncertain. Germline V gives CDR1 SNHLY, CDR2 FYNNEI. The CDR3 loop spans 13 amino acids. Trimming shortened V by 4 bases and J by 0 bases, and 6 bases separated the two germline ends. The DNA for the CDR3 is TGTGCCAGCAGTGCTTTTTCTAACTATGGCTACACCTTC. It translates to CASSAFSNYGYTF.

This chain links TRBV18 with TRBJ2-3; D is unresolved. The ends were cut back, 4 bases at V and 6 bases at J, with 8 bases in the middle. The V gene's germline CDR1 is KGHSH and CDR2 LQKENI. The CDR3 has 12 amino acids. The CDR3 DNA reads as TGTGCCAGCTCACGAAACGCTGATACGCAGTATTTT. Protein: CASSRNADTQYF.

The V and J genes are TRBV10-3 and TRBJ1-2, with no clear D. V lost 4 bases to trimming and J lost 4 bases, with 7 bases between them. This CDR3 contains 12 residues. The germline CDR1 and CDR2 sequences are ENHRY and SYGVKD. CDR3 bases: TGTGCCATCAGTGCCCAGATCTATGGCTACACCTTC. As protein: CAISAQIYGYTF.

The V call is TRBV12-5, the J call TRBJ2-2, with D possibly TRBD2 on 5 matching bases. The CDR3 is made up of 16 amino acids. Germline CDR1 reads LGHNT; CDR2 reads FRNRAP. Trimming removed 8 bases at V and 6 bases at J, with 22 bases between. The DNA of the CDR3 is TGTGCTAGTAGCCCCAATGTGAGGGCGGCGTCCGGGGAGCTGTTTTTT. The encoded protein is CASSPNVRAASGELFF.

The CDR3 loop reads CASSAPAGGSTGELFF. The CDR3 DNA is TGTGCCAGCAGCGCCCCGGCGGGGGGCTCCACCGGGGAGCTGTTTTTT. The chain is built from TRBV9 and TRBJ2-2; 8 bases line up with TRBD2. Germline CDR1 is SGDLS and CDR2 is YYNGEE. The CDR3 extends over 16 amino acids. The V and J ends lost 3 bases and 4 bases, in that order; junction bases with no gene match: 8.

The V and J genes are TRBV7-6 and TRBJ2-2; unclear D gene. Germline CDR1 is SGHVS and CDR2 is FNYEAQ. There are 13 residues in the CDR3. Between the trimmed V and J ends, which lost 2 bases and 5 bases, there was a span of 6 bases. The CDR3 here is CASSLSGTGELFF. CDR3 sequence (DNA): TGTGCCAGCAGCTTAAGTGGGACCGGGGAGCTGTTTTTT.

This chain joins TRBV7-9 and TRBJ1-1, with unresolved D. Germline CDR1 reads SEHNR; CDR2 reads FQNEAQ (reference sequence). The CDR3 extends over 15 amino acids. Trimming pared 0 bases from V and 1 base from J, leaving 9 bases between. CDR3 sequence reads: CASSLAETGNTEAFF. The CDR3 bases are TGTGCCAGCAGCTTAGCGGAGACGGGGAACACTGAAGCTTTCTTT.

The chain employs TRBV6-5 and TRBJ2-7; TRBD1 is a possible D gene (6 bases). V was trimmed by 6 bases and J by 3 bases, leaving 9 bases between them. The germline gives CDR1 MNHEY, CDR2 SVGAGI. This CDR3 has 12 residues. CDR3 sequence: CASRKDSYEQYF. The CDR3 DNA is TGTGCCAGCAGAAAGGACAGCTACGAGCAGTACTTC.

The chain employs TRBV2 and TRBJ1-2; D gene ambiguous. The CDR3 runs to 13 residues. V lost 2 bases, J lost 7 bases, and 11 bases lay in between. The germline gives CDR1 SNHLY, CDR2 FYNNEI. The CDR3 bases are TGTGCCAGCAGTGAAAACTGGGCTCTTGGCTACACCTTC. It translates to CASSENWALGYTF.

This clone appeared a single time. The chain joins TRBV15 to TRBJ2-7; possible D gene TRBD2, 6 bases. The CDR3 has 15 amino acids. The germline CDR1 and CDR2 sequences are LNHNV and YYDKDF (reference sequence). Trimming cost V 5 bases and J 4 bases, with 18 bases left between them. CDR3 coding DNA: TGTGCCACCAGCGGAGGACGGGGGAGGAATTACGAGCAGTACTTC. Residues: CATSGGRGRNYEQYF. Using reference TRBV15 and TRBJ2-7 for the parts outside the CDR3, the full variable domain is DAMVIQNPRYQVTQFGKPVTLSCSQTLNHNVMYWYQQKSSQAPKLLFHYYDKDFNNEADTPDNFQSRRPNTSFCFLDIRSPGLGDTAMYLCATSGGRGRNYEQYFGPGTRLTVT.

The V and J genes are TRBV7-2 and TRBJ2-7, with 10 bases matching TRBD2. The CDR3 is 16 residues long. Germline V gives CDR1 SGHTA, CDR2 FQGNSA. The trim removed 1 base at V and 1 base at J, leaving 4 bases unmatched. CDR3: CASSLGISGRSYEQYF. CDR3 DNA sequence: TGTGCCAGCAGCTTAGGGATTAGCGGGAGGTCCTACGAGCAGTACTTC.

The gene calls are TRBV18 and TRBJ1-1; no clear D. Trimming stripped 6 bases from V and 1 base from J, with 15 bases between. From germline, CDR1 is KGHSH and CDR2 LQKENI. The CDR3 totals 15 residues. The CDR3 protein is CASSLGRGRNTEAFF. Here the CDR3 DNA reads TGTGCCAGCTCCCTAGGACGAGGGCGGAACACTGAAGCTTTCTTT.

The gene calls are TRBV4-3 and TRBJ2-2; D is perhaps TRBD2 (6 bases). CDR1 LGHNA and CDR2 YSLEER come from the germline V gene. This CDR3 has 16 amino acids. V was cut by 3 bases and J by 1 base, with 12 bases left in between. The CDR3 DNA reads TGCGCCAGCAGCCAGGGGCGAGCGGGGAACACCGGGGAGCTGTTTTTT. This sequence encodes CASSQGRAGNTGELFF.

V gene TRBV7-2 combines with J gene TRBJ1-1; 7 positions match TRBD1. Germline CDR1 is SGHTA and CDR2 is FQGNSA. J was trimmed by 0 bases and V by 4 bases; bases with no gene match: 2. CDR3 length: 14 residues. As DNA, the CDR3 is TGTGCCAGCAGCTCGGGACAGTTGAACACTGAAGCTTTCTTT. Residues: CASSSGQLNTEAFF.